The TCR beta chain described here comes from a study of T-cell memory formation after mild COVID-19 (dated by TCRdb to the early 2020s). Regarding the study in general: Most TCR sequence clusters were specific to one of the two donors. The cohort comprised two young, previously healthy adult volunteers, one female and one male. In a couple of donors, T-cell clones that expanded and contracted after mild COVID-19 were tracked by sequencing TCRalpha and TCRbeta repertoires over time.

General study outcomes and caveats: Some responding clones were detected in pre-infection memory, suggesting pre-existing cross-reactive memory T cells joined the SARS-CoV-2 response. SARS-CoV-2 specificity was not confirmed for the second-wave clones peaking on day 37. Balanced CD4/CD8 phenotypes were observed for clones contracting from day 15 to 85, whereas a bias towards CD4+ was observed for a second wave of clones expanding from day 15 to 37. Only two mild cases were covered by the study, and larger cohorts that include severe cases with pre-infection samples were considered necessary. Contracting CD4+ clones appeared mostly in the CM and EM memory subsets, whereas CD8+ clones were enriched in EMRA.

This clonotype was found many times. This clone's antigen is unknown. The record has no base qualities; no much larger clone is one base away. Sequencing was carried out with an Illumina NovaSeq 6000. TCRalpha and TCRbeta cDNA libraries were constructed by 5'RACE with constant-segment primers, with sample barcodes and unique molecular identifiers being introduced. Trizol reagent was used to extract RNA from every sample. The libraries were amplified in two PCR steps, and the second step added a second sample barcode and Illumina TruSeq adapters. Sequencing of libraries was performed on an Illumina NovaSeq with 2 x 150 bp paired-end reads. As for how the authors treated the data: With migec v1.2.7, reads were demultiplexed and then collapsed into UMI-guided consensus sequences. Using mixcr v2.1.11, UMI consensuses were aligned to TRA and TRB V and J templates and then assembled into clonotypes. A clonotype was counted as expanded or contracted only if both edgeR and NoisET called the change significant, with noise models trained on biological replicates. For edgeR calls, the cutoffs were a false discovery rate-adjusted p below 0.01 and a log2 fold-change threshold of 1. As an exploratory analysis of dynamics, max-normalized trajectories of the 1000 most abundant clonotypes were examined by PCA with hierarchical clustering. Separately sequenced CD4+ and CD8+ repertoires were used to assign the CD4 or CD8 phenotype of responding clones. TCRdb applied fastp at Q25 and MiXCR to the public reads, then kept only in-frame beta chains. Rows with one shared CDR3 protein collapse into an entry with the most common genes and DNA. The V and J calls and clone size come from TCRdb's table, not from the authors' own analysis. The sample includes fewer than 400,000 distinct CDR3 sequences, with roughly 13% observed a single time. The biggest ten clones account for about a fifth of the sample.

Ficoll-Paque density gradient centrifugation was used to isolate PBMCs. Sequencing was done on a sample of PBMCs or a T cell subset sorted from them (not recorded which). The receptor's source is a man between 18 and 29 years old who had mild COVID-19 (a few samples of this study predate the infection). The sample titles of this study are shuffled in the database, so cell type and time point are left out; the donor was told from shared clones.

The CDR3 has the sequence CASSFGGTGVPPGEKLFF. The nucleotide sequence reads TGTGCCAGCAGCTTTGGCGGGACAGGGGTTCCGCCTGGTGAAAAACTGTTTTTT. The receptor chain draws on TRBV7-3 and TRBJ1-4, with 10 central nucleotides matching TRBD1. The CDR3 runs 18 amino acids, cysteine and phenylalanine included. Solely the CDR3 DNA is kept, with 54 bases framed from the first base. Ends trimmed: V by 3 bases, J by 7 bases; bases unmatched to a gene: 14. CDR1 SGHTA and CDR2 FQGTGA are derived from the germline V gene.